This entry describes one TCR beta chain. 60 Vbeta and 13 Jbeta primers were used in PCR. Here immunoSEQ multiplex PCR was the method, and the copy in TCRdb shows in-frame clones only, minus some. Of approximately 100,000 clones detected, approximately 70% appear once; the ten largest clones hold roughly 5.3%. This entry is derived from a study of cytomegalovirus exposure and HLA in healthy donors. Germline V gene data show CDR1 as SGHDT and CDR2 as YYEEEE. V was pared by 1 base and J by 6 bases, with 10 bases between. CDR3 length equals 14 residues. The gene calls are TRBV5-6 and TRBJ1-4; D unclear. This TCR was recovered from a woman in her 70s in good health and CMV-seropositive. Sequencing was performed on PBMCs. The chain's CDR3 is CASSLRRGDEKLFF. The CDR3 region has the DNA TGTGCCAGCAGCTTGCGCCGCGGGGATGAAAAACTGTTTTTT.